This T cell receptor beta chain was sequenced during a study of somatic mutations in cytotoxic T cells in rheumatoid arthritis. Overall study results and limits: Of the expanded CD8+ clones, the antigen targets were not known.

Turning to this clone: Its specificity is not known.

Data came from immunoSEQ multiplex PCR; TCRdb stores just in-frame clones and leaves some out. The sample lists about 10,000 clones, more than 75% occurring once. This CDR3 is built from 17 residues. Germline values: CDR1 MDHEN, CDR2 SYDVKM. V shed 4 bases and J shed 0 bases, with 18 bases lying between them. This rearrangement joins TRBV28 to TRBJ1-2; weak D call: TRBD1 (6 bases). The sequencing sample was made of CD8+ T cells sorted from blood. The receptor's source is an adult with rheumatoid arthritis. CDR3 residues: CASSSPPTGIANYGYTF. The DNA for the CDR3 is TGTGCCAGCAGTTCGCCCCCGACAGGTATAGCTAACTATGGCTACACCTTC.